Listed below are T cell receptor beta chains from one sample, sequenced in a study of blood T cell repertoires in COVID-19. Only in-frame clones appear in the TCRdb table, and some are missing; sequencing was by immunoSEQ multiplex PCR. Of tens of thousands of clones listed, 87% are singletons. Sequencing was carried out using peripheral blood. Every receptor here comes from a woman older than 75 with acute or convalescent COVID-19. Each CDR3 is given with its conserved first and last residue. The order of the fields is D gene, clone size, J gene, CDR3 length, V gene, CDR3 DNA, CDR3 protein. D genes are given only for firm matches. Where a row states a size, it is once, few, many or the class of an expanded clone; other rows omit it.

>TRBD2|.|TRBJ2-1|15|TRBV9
TGTGCCAGCAGCCGTACTAGCGGGGCCTACAATGAGCAGTTCTTC
CASSRTSGAYNEQFF
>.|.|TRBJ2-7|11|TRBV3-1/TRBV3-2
TGTGCCAGCAGCCAAGGCGGACTCTGGTACTTC
CASSQGGLWYF
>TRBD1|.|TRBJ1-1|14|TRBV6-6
TGTGCCAGCAGTTTCTCGACAGGGCCGGCTGAAGCTTTCTTT
CASSFSTGPAEAFF
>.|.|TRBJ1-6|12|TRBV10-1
TGCGCCAGCCGGAACAGTAATTCACCCCTCCACTTT
CASRNSNSPLHF
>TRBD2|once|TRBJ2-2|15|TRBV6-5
TGTGCCAGCAAGGGACTAGCGGGGATCACCGGGGAGCTGTTTTTT
CASKGLAGITGELFF
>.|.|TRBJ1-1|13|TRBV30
TGTGCCTGGAGAGTGAGTCTGAACACTGAAGCTTTCTTT
CAWRVSLNTEAFF
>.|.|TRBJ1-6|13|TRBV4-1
TGCGCCAGCAGCCTCGGACAGAATTCACCCCTCCACTTT
CASSLGQNSPLHF
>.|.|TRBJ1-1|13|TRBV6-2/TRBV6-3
TGTGCCAGCAGTTTGAGACAGGAGGTTGAAGCTTTCTTT
CASSLRQEVEAFF
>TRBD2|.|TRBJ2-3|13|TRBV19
TGTGCCAGTAGTACACCAACTAGCGGGAAAAAGTATTTT
CASSTPTSGKKYF
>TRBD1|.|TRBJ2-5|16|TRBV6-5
TGTGCCAGCAGTTACCAGGGGACAGCCGTTCCAGAGACCCAGTACTTC
CASSYQGTAVPETQYF
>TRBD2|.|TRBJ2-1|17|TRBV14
TGTGCCAGCAGCCAAGTTCCGGGACTAGCCCCACACAATGAGCAGTTCTTC
CASSQVPGLAPHNEQFF
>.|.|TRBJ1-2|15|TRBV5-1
TGCGCCAGCAGCTTGGTTTCGCGGGCCGACTATGGCTACACCTTC
CASSLVSRADYGYTF
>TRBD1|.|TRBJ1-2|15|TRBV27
TGTGCCAGCAGTTTCTCCGGGACAGGGAACTATGGCTACACCTTC
CASSFSGTGNYGYTF
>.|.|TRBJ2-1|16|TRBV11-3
TGTGCCAGCAGCTTAGGGGCTACCCGGGGGAAAAATGAGCAGTTCTTC
CASSLGATRGKNEQFF
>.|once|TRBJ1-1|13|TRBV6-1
TGTGCCAGCAGTGAAATAAACAGAAAGGGGGCTTTCTTT
CASSEINRKGAFF
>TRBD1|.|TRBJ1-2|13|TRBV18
TGTGCCAGCTCACCCCAACAGGGGAATGGCTACACCTTC
CASSPQQGNGYTF
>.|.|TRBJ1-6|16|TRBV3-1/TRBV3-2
TGTGCCAGCAGCCCAAGAGAATCCGGGTCTAATTCACCCCTCCACTTT
CASSPRESGSNSPLHF
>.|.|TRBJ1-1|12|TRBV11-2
TGTGCCAGCAGCTTAGGAGGCAGAGAAGCTTTCTTT
CASSLGGREAFF
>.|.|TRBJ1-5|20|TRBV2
TGTGCCAGCACTGAGACCGGAGGGATCAGCCGGGGGAGCACCAATCAGCCCCAGCATTTT
CASTETGGISRGSTNQPQHF
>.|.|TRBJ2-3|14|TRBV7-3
TGTGCCAGCAGCCCCACAGGATCCACAGATACGCAGTATTTT
CASSPTGSTDTQYF
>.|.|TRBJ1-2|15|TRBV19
TGTGCCAGTAGTCCCTGGACTGTGGTTAACTATGGCTACACCTTC
CASSPWTVVNYGYTF
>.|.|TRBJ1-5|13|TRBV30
TGTGCCTGGAGCGGGGTGGGCAATCAGCCCCAGCATTTT
CAWSGVGNQPQHF
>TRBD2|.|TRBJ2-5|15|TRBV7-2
TGTGCCAGCAGCTCGACTAGCGCTCGGCTCGAGACCCAGTACTTC
CASSSTSARLETQYF
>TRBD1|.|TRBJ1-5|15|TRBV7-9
TGTGCCAGCAGCTTAAGTACAGGGGTAGGCCAGCCCCAGCATTTT
CASSLSTGVGQPQHF
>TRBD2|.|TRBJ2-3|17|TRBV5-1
TGCGCCAGCAGCTCCTTACTAGCGGGAGGGGTCACAGATACGCAGTATTTT
CASSSLLAGGVTDTQYF
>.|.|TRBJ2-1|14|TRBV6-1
TGTGCCAGCAGTGAAGTGAGGCAGGGTGGTGAGCAGTTCTTC
CASSEVRQGGEQFF
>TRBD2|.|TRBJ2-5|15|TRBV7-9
TGTGCCAGCAGCTTTAGCGGGGGGGCCCAGGAGACCCAGTACTTC
CASSFSGGAQETQYF
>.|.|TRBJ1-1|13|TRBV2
TGTGCCAGCAGTCCCGACGCGGGAACTGAAGCTTTCTTT
CASSPDAGTEAFF
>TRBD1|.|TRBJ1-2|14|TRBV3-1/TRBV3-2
TGTGCCAGCAGCCAAGAGGTGACAGGGGTCGGCTACACCTTC
CASSQEVTGVGYTF
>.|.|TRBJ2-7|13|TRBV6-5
TGTGCCAGCCTTCAGGGAAGTCCCTACGAGCAGTACTTC
CASLQGSPYEQYF
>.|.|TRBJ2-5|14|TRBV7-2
TGTGCCAGCAGCTTAGACTTAAGCCAAGAGACCCAGTACTTC
CASSLDLSQETQYF
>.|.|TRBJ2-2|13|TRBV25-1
TGTGCCAGCACGGATACGGGCACCGGGGAGCTGTTTTTT
CASTDTGTGELFF
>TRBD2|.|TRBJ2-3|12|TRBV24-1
TGTGCCACCGGGACTAGCGGGGGTACGCAGTATTTT
CATGTSGGTQYF
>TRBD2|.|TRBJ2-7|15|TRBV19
TGTGCCAGTAGTATGGGGCTAGCGGGCCCCTACGAGCAGTACTTC
CASSMGLAGPYEQYF
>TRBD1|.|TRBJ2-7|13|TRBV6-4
TGTGCCAGCAGCCGGGACAGGGGGTACGAGCAGTACTTC
CASSRDRGYEQYF
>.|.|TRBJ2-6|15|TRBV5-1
TGCGCCAGCAGCTTACAGGGAACTGGGGCCAACGTCCTGACTTTC
CASSLQGTGANVLTF
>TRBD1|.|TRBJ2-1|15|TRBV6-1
TGTGCCAGCACCTCCACAGGGGCTTCGTTTCAGGAGCAGTTCTTC
CASTSTGASFQEQFF
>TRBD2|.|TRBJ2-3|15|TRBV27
TGTGCCAGCAGCTCGGGACTAGTCTTCACAGATACGCAGTATTTT
CASSSGLVFTDTQYF
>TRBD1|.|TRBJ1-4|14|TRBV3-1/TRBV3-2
TGTGCCAGCAGCGACAGGGGTTTTAATGAAAAACTGTTTTTT
CASSDRGFNEKLFF
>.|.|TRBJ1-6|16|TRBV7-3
TGTGCCAGCAGCTCGGGGAGGGCCGGCTATAATTCACCCCTCCACTTT
CASSSGRAGYNSPLHF
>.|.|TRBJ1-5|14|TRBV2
TGTGCCAGCAGGGGGAGGGTGGGCAATCAGCCCCAGCATTTT
CASRGRVGNQPQHF
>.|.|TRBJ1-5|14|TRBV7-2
TGTGCCAGCAGCGCGACAGTAGGCAATCAGCCCCAGCATTTT
CASSATVGNQPQHF
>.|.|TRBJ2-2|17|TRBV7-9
TGTGCCAGCACCGAGAGAGGGCCGGGTACGAACACCGGGGAGCTGTTTTTT
CASTERGPGTNTGELFF
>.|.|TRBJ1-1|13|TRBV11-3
TGTGCCAGCAGCCAAGCAGGGAAAACTGAAGCTTTCTTT
CASSQAGKTEAFF
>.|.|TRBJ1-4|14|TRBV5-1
TGCGCCAGCAGCGTGACAGGACCGAATGAAAAACTGTTTTTT
CASSVTGPNEKLFF
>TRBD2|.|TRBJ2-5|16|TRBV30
TGTGCCTGGAGTCCCCCAACTAGCGGGGTAATGAAGACCCAGTACTTC
CAWSPPTSGVMKTQYF
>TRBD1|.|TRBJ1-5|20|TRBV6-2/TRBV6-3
TGTGCCAGCAGTTACTCCCTTACCGGGACAGGTCTTTATAGCAATCAGCCCCAGCATTTT
CASSYSLTGTGLYSNQPQHF
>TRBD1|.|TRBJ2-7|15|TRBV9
TGTGCCAGCAGCCCGCGGACAGGTCCAACCTACGAGCAGTACTTC
CASSPRTGPTYEQYF